This entry lists 18 T cell receptor beta chains sequenced from one sample in a study of blood T cells in healthy people across ages. Primers used in a second PCR of about 6 to 11 cycles were a sample-barcoded 5' primer and a J-beta primer mix. From the 5' RACE reads, TCRdb called clonotypes with MiXCR, one entry per CDR3 protein. In the table there are about 800,000 distinct CDR3 sequences, 20% to 25% of which are singletons. This sample also appeared in a second study, on T cells of mothers and their children.

The source material was blood. The receptors here all came from a boy aged 5 to 17 in good health.

This clonotype occurred a few times. The rearrangement joins TRBV7-9 to TRBJ1-2; no firm D call. There are 16 residues in the CDR3. Trimming pared 2 bases from V and 3 bases from J, leaving 16 bases between. The germline V gene has CDR1 SEHNR and CDR2 FQNEAQ (reference sequence). The CDR3 sequence is CASSLRTEDFYYGYTF. The CDR3 DNA sequence: TGTGCCAGCAGCTTAAGGACGGAGGATTTCTACTATGGCTACACCTTC.

The V call is TRBV5-6, the J call TRBJ2-6, with unresolved D. The germline V gene encodes CDR1 SGHDT and CDR2 YYEEEE. Trimming took off 2 bases at V and 1 base at J, with 10 bases between the two ends. The CDR3 is 16 residues long. For the CDR3, the DNA is TGTGCCAGCAGCTTCGAATTGGCGTCTGGGGCCAACGTCCTGACTTTC. Translation: CASSFELASGANVLTF.

The chain carries TRBV20-1 and TRBJ1-3; no definite D call. Trimming removed 3 bases from V and 3 bases from J, with 15 bases in between. From germline, CDR1 is DFQATT and CDR2 SNEGSKA (reference sequence). This CDR3 has 15 amino acids. CDR3 region: CSASQGPNLGNTIYF. As DNA, the CDR3 is TGCAGTGCTAGCCAAGGCCCCAACCTTGGAAACACCATATATTTT.

This clonotype came up a few times. This sequence joins TRBV9 and TRBJ2-7, with TRBD1 matching over 9 bases. The CDR3 runs to 14 residues. From germline, CDR1 is SGDLS and CDR2 YYNGEE. V lost 3 bases to trimming and J lost 5 bases; unmatched junction nucleotides: 6. The CDR3 DNA reads as TGTGCCAGCAGCGGCCGGGACAGGGAGGACGAGCAGTACTTC. Protein: CASSGRDREDEQYF.

This clonotype was seen a few times. V and J are TRBV27 and TRBJ2-2, with 7 bases lining up with TRBD1. V trimming: 5 bases; J trimming: 3 bases; junction bases outside the gene matches: 6. Germline V gives CDR1 MNHEY, CDR2 SMNVEV (reference sequence). The CDR3 runs to 15 residues. CDR3 residues: CASSPGDSYTGELFF. The CDR3 DNA is TGTGCCAGCAGTCCTGGGGACAGCTACACCGGGGAGCTGTTTTTT.

Concerning this clonotype itself: Being one base from a much bigger clone, this may be a read error. The CDR3 carries no conserved terminal phenylalanine or tryptophan, so it likely arises from a read error. The rearrangement links TRBV13 to TRBJ2-7, with 7 bases matching TRBD1. This CDR3 spans 16 amino acids. Germline V gives CDR1 PRHDT, CDR2 FYEKMQ (reference sequence). With 6 bases clipped from V and 2 bases from J, the junction kept 13 bases outside the gene matches. The CDR3: CASRSPLGQVPYEQYL. CDR3 nucleotides: TGTGCCAGCAGGAGTCCACTCGGACAGGTGCCCTACGAGCAGTACCTC.

This clonotype appeared a few times. This may come from a read error, since a much larger clone is one base off. The CDR3 loop reads CASSPRGSSRNTIYF. CDR3 DNA sequence: TGTGCCAGCAGCCCAAGGGGGAGCTCTAGAAACACCATATATTTT. The chain has TRBV7-9 and TRBJ1-3; weak D call: TRBD1 (6 bases). Germline CDR1 reads SEHNR; CDR2 reads FQNEAQ (reference sequence). The CDR3 extends over 15 amino acids. Based on the CDR3 plus reference TRBV7-9 and TRBJ1-3, the full variable domain is DTGVSQNPRHKITKRGQNVTFRCDPISEHNRLYWYRQTLGQGPEFLTYFQNEAQLEKSRLLSDRFSAERPKGSFSTLEIQRTEQGDSAMYLCASSPRGSSRNTIYFGEGSWLTVV.

A few counts support this clonotype. The J gene is TRBJ2-1, the V gene TRBV10-3; D is uncertain. The DNA end lines up better with TRBJ2-7; the J call may be wrong. The CDR3 runs to 13 residues. Germline CDR1 reads ENHRY; CDR2 reads SYGVKD. The CDR3 DNA follows: TGTGCCATCAGTGATACCGGAAGCTACGAGCAGTACTTC. Its protein is CAISDTGSYEQYF.

The V call is TRBV7-2, the J call TRBJ2-3; D unclear. V lost 11 bases, J lost 2 bases, and 26 bases lay in between. Per germline, CDR1 SGHTA and CDR2 FQGNSA. This CDR3 has 17 residues. The CDR3 sequence is CAGELGPLPLLTDTQYF. CDR3 nucleotides: TGTGCCGGCGAACTCGGGCCACTACCACTACTCACAGATACGCAGTATTTT. The whole variable domain, remainder taken from reference TRBV7-2 and TRBJ2-3, is GAGVSQSPSNKVTEKGKDVELRCDPISGHTALYWYRQSLGQGLEFLIYFQGNSAPDKSGLPSDRFSAERTGGSVSTLTIQRTQQEDSAVYLCAGELGPLPLLTDTQYFGPGTRLTVL.

Notes on this clonotype: A junction end diverges from the germline sequence, so it may reflect a read error. The chain employs TRBV18 and TRBJ2-5, with D unresolved. Germline values: CDR1 KGHSH, CDR2 LQKENI. The CDR3 is 12 amino acids. Here the CDR3 DNA reads TGTGCCCGCTCACGGTACCAAGAGACCCAGTACTTC. It yields the protein CARSRYQETQYF. Filled out from reference TRBV18 and TRBJ2-5, the complete variable domain reads NAGVMQNPRHLVRRRGQEARLRCSPMKGHSHVYWYRQLPEEGLKFMVYLQKENIIDESGMPKERFSAEFPKEGPSILRIQQVVRGDSAAYFCARSRYQETQYFGPGTRLLVL.

The chain joins TRBV7-9 to TRBJ1-5; 10 bases agree with TRBD1. The ends lost 1 base at V and 6 bases at J; junction bases unmatched: 0. Germline CDR1 is SEHNR and CDR2 is FQNEAQ (reference sequence). The CDR3 runs to 14 residues. Here the CDR3 reads CASSLGDRGQPQHF. Here the CDR3 DNA reads TGTGCCAGCAGCTTAGGGGACAGGGGTCAGCCCCAGCATTTT.

This chain joins TRBV28 and TRBJ1-5; D is undetermined. Germline CDR1 is MDHEN and CDR2 is SYDVKM. The CDR3 totals 16 residues. Trimming removed 6 bases at V and 0 bases at J, with 15 bases between. This chain's CDR3 is CASSPLPLGSNQPQHF. The CDR3 region has the DNA TGTGCCAGCAGCCCTTTACCCCTAGGTAGCAATCAGCCCCAGCATTTT.

The rearrangement joins TRBV7-9 to TRBJ1-4, with D uncertain. CDR1 and CDR2 (germline): SEHNR, FQNEAQ (reference sequence). The CDR3 totals 14 residues. V lost 5 bases to trimming and J lost 4 bases, with 11 bases between them. The CDR3 coding sequence is TGTGCCAGCAGCCGAATTGGGGTTAATGAAAAACTGTTTTTT. This codes for CASSRIGVNEKLFF.

The J gene is TRBJ2-5, the V gene TRBV13; D is uncertain. The J call is in doubt because the DNA end fits TRBJ2-1 better. Germline assignment: CDR1 PRHDT and CDR2 FYEKMQ (reference sequence). The CDR3 covers 13 residues. CDR3 DNA: TGTGCCAGCAGCCCAGCTGGAAGTCTTGAGCAGTTCTTC. This gives the protein CASSPAGSLEQFF.

This rearrangement joins TRBV27 to TRBJ2-5; D is perhaps TRBD1 (5 bases). The J call may not be correct, given that the DNA end is closer to TRBJ2-1. Germline V gives CDR1 MNHEY, CDR2 SMNVEV (reference sequence). This CDR3 region has 15 residues. In nucleotides, the CDR3 is TGTGCCAGCAGTTTAATCTGGGGCGGTTACAATGAGCAGTTCTTC. It translates to CASSLIWGGYNEQFF.

The V gene is TRBV2, the J gene TRBJ2-1; TRBD1 matches at 8 bases. Germline trimming cut 11 bases from V and 4 bases from J; bases unmatched to any gene: 13. The CDR3 contains 15 residues. CDR1 SNHLY and CDR2 FYNNEI come from the germline V gene. The CDR3 region is CAGGIGQGQYNEQFF. CDR3 in DNA: TGTGCCGGTGGCATCGGACAGGGCCAGTACAATGAGCAGTTCTTC.

The table lists this clonotype with a few counts. This CDR3 reads CSARENLVAQETQYF. The CDR3 region has the DNA TGCAGTGCTAGAGAAAATCTAGTCGCCCAAGAGACCCAGTACTTC. The rearrangement uses TRBV20-1 and TRBJ2-5; D is uncertain. V was cut by 0 bases and J by 1 base, with 12 bases left in between. Germline V lookup: CDR1 DFQATT, CDR2 SNEGSKA (reference sequence). The length of the CDR3 is 15 residues.

The chain has TRBV12-3 or TRBV12-4 and TRBJ1-1; the D is unclear. Between the trimmed V and J ends, which lost 5 bases and 3 bases, there was a span of 13 bases. The CDR3 is 14 amino acids. The CDR3 nucleotides read TGTGCCAGCAGTCCGGGAGGGTCGTACACTGAAGCTTTCTTT. This codes for CASSPGGSYTEAFF.